What follows is one TCR beta chain and its context. This entry is derived from a study of CD8 T cells in Susac syndrome. Random-hexamer reverse transcription was applied to roughly 0.5 to 1 ug RNA. TCRdb re-derived calls from the immunoSEQ multiplex PCR reads in MiXCR, one entry per CDR3 protein. The repertoire has about 200,000 distinct CDR3 sequences, approximately 95% of them found once; the top ten carry 0.1%. Trimming took 6 bases from V and 6 from J; bases not matched to a gene: 5. Germline V gene data show CDR1 as SGHDN and CDR2 as FVKESK. CDR3 size: 13 residues. Sequencing of TCR beta, carried out with a high-throughput approach, was applied to CD8+ and CD4+ T cells from the blood. As controls, healthy donors matched for age and sex were used. Isolation of CD8+ and CD4+ T cells was performed negatively, whereas enrichment of TEMRA cells was done by FACS.

Material for sequencing was CD4+ T cells from PBMCs. The V call is TRBV14, the J call TRBJ2-7; TRBD1 matches at 10 bases. The TCR comes from a human donor in good health. This CDR3 is CASRMTGGGEQYF. DNA of the CDR3: TGTGCCAGCAGAATGACAGGGGGCGGCGAGCAGTACTTC.